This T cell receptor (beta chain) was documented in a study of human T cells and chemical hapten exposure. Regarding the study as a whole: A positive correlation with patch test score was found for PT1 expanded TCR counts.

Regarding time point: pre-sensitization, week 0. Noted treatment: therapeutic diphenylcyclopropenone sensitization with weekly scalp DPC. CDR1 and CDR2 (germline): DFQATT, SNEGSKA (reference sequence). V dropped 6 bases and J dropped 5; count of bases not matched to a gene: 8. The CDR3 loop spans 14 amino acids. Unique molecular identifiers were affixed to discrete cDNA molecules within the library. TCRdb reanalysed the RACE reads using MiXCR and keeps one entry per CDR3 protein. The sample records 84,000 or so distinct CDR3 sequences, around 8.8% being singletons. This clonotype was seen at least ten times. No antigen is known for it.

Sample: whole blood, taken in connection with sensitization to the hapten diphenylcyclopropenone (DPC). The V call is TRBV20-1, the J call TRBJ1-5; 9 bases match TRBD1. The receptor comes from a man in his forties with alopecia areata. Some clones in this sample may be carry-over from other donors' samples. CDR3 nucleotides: TGCAGTGCGCAATCAACAGGGGGCTATCAGCCCCAGCATTTT. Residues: CSAQSTGGYQPQHF.